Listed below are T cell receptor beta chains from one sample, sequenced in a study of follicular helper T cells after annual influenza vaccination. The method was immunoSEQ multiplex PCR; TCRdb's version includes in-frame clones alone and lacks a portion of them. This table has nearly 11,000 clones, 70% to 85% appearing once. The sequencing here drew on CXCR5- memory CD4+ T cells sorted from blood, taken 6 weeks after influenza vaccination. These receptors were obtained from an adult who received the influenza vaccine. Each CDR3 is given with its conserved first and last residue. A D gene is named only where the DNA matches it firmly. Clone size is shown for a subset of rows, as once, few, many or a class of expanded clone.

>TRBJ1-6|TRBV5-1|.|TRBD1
CASSPGTGLNNSPLHF
TGCGCCAGCAGCCCAGGGACAGGGTTAAATAATTCACCCCTCCACTTT
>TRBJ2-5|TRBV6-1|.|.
CASTLGLVKTQYF
TGTGCCAGCACTTTAGGTCTCGTGAAGACCCAGTACTTC
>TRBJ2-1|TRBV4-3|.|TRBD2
CASSQDPRPSGYNEQFF
TGCGCCAGCAGCCAAGATCCAAGGCCTAGCGGGTACAATGAGCAGTTCTTC
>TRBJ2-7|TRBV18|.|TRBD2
CASSPPGLAGPYEQYF
TGTGCCAGCTCACCACCCGGACTAGCGGGGCCTTACGAGCAGTACTTC
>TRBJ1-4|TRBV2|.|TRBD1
CASNDPPGQGEKLFF
TGTGCCAGCAACGACCCCCCGGGACAGGGGGAAAAACTGTTTTTT
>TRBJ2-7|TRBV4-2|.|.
CASSQDSTYEQYF
TGTGCCAGCAGCCAGGACAGCACCTACGAGCAGTACTTC
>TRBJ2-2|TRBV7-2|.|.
CASSSSGANTGELFF
TGTGCCAGCAGCTCCAGTGGAGCGAACACCGGGGAGCTGTTTTTT
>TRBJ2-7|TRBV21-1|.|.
CASSKPKERPSGRAYEQYF
TGTGCCAGCAGCAAACCGAAGGAAAGACCTAGCGGGAGGGCCTACGAGCAGTACTTC
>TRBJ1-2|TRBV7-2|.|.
CASSLDVGSGYTF
TGTGCCAGCAGCTTAGATGTGGGATCGGGCTACACCTTC
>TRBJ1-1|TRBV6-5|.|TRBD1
CASNVEGAGTEAFF
TGTGCCAGCAATGTTGAGGGGGCTGGGACTGAAGCTTTCTTT
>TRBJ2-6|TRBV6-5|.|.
CASSRSGANVLTF
TGTGCCAGCAGTCGCTCTGGGGCCAACGTCCTGACTTTC
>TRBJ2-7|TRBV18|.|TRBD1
CASSPGTGAAGEQYF
TGTGCCAGCTCACCGGGGACAGGGGCAGCGGGGGAGCAGTACTTC
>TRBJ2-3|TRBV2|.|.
CASSEWALDTQYF
TGTGCCAGCAGTGAATGGGCCCTTGATACGCAGTATTTT
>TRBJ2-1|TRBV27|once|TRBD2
CASSLALAGVEQFF
TGTGCCAGCAGTTTAGCACTAGCGGGCGTTGAGCAGTTCTTC
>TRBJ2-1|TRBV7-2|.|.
CASSSPWVEGGFSEQFF
TGTGCCAGCAGCTCCCCTTGGGTTGAGGGGGGATTTAGTGAGCAGTTCTTC
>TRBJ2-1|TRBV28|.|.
CAPARYRVENNEQFF
TGTGCCCCAGCAAGGTACAGGGTTGAAAATAATGAGCAGTTCTTC
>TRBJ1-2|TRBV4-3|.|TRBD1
CASSLWTGGAARGYTF
TGCGCCAGCAGCCTGTGGACAGGGGGGGCGGCTAGGGGCTACACCTTC
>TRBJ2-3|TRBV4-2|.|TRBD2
CASSQAKRAGGSTDTQYF
TGTGCCAGCAGCCAAGCAAAGAGGGCGGGGGGGAGTACAGATACGCAGTATTTT
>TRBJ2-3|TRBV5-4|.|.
CASSPSRSAVPDTQYF
TGTGCCAGCAGCCCGTCGAGGTCGGCGGTCCCAGATACGCAGTATTTT
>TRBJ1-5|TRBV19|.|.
CASSIGIGSEGPQHF
TGTGCCAGTAGTATAGGTATCGGGTCCGAGGGGCCCCAGCATTTT
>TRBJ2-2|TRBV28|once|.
CASSWENTGELFF
TGTGCCAGCAGTTGGGAAAATACCGGGGAGCTGTTTTTT
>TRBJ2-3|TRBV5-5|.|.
CASSFSQGTTDTQYF
TGTGCCAGCAGCTTTTCCCAGGGGACTACAGATACGCAGTATTTT
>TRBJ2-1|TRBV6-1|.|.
CASSERAGQIYNEQFF
TGTGCCAGCAGTGAGCGGGCGGGACAGATCTACAATGAGCAGTTCTTC
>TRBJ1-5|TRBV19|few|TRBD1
CASSIVAGGRSSQPQHF
TGTGCCAGTAGTATAGTGGCAGGGGGCCGTTCGTCTCAGCCCCAGCATTTT
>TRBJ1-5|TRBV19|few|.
CASSIAAASNQPQHF
TGTGCCAGTAGTATAGCGGCGGCGAGCAATCAGCCCCAGCATTTT
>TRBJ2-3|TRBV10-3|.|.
CATAEGLDTQYF
TGTGCCACCGCCGAGGGTCTAGATACGCAGTATTTT
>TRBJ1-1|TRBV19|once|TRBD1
CASSPRQGPNTEAFF
TGTGCCAGTAGTCCGCGACAGGGTCCGAACACTGAAGCTTTCTTT
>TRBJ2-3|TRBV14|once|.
CASSLYATDTQYF
TGTGCCAGCAGCCTGTACGCCACAGATACGCAGTATTTT